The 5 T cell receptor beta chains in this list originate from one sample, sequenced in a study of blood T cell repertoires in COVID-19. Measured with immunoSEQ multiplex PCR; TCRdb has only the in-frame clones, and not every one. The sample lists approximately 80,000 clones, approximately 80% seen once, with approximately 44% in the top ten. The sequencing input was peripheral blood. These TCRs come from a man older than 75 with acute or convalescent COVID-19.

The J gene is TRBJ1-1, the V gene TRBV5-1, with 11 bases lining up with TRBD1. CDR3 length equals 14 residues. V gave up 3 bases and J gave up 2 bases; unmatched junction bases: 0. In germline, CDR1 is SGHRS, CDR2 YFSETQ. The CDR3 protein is CASSWTGGNTEAFF. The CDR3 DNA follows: TGCGCCAGCAGCTGGACAGGGGGCAACACTGAAGCTTTCTTT.

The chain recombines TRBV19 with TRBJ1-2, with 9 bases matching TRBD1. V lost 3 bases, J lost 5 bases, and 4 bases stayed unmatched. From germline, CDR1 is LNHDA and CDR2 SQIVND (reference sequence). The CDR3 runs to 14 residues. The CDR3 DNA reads TGTGCCAGTAGTATCTCGACAGGGGGATATGGCTACACCTTC. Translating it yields CASSISTGGYGYTF.

Here the CDR3 reads CASSLWGTGESNYGYTF. The CDR3 nucleotides read TGTGCCAGCAGCTTATGGGGAACAGGGGAGTCTAACTATGGCTACACCTTC. This chain joins TRBV7-9 and TRBJ1-2; TRBD1 matches at 7 bases. V lost 2 bases, J lost 0 bases, and 9 bases stayed unmatched. Germline lookup yields CDR1 SEHNR and CDR2 FQNEAQ (reference sequence). CDR3 size: 17 residues.

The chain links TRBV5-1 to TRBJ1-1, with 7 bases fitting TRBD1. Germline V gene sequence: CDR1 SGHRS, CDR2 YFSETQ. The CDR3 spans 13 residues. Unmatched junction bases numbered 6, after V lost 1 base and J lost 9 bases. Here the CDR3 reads CASSLMGQQQAFF. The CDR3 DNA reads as TGCGCCAGCAGCTTGATGGGACAGCAACAAGCTTTCTTT.

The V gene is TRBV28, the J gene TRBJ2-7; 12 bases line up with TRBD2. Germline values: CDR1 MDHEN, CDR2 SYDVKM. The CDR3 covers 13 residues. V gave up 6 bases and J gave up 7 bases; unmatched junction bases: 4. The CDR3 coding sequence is TGTGCCAGCAGGACTAGCGGGAGTAAAGAGCAGTACTTC. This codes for CASRTSGSKEQYF.